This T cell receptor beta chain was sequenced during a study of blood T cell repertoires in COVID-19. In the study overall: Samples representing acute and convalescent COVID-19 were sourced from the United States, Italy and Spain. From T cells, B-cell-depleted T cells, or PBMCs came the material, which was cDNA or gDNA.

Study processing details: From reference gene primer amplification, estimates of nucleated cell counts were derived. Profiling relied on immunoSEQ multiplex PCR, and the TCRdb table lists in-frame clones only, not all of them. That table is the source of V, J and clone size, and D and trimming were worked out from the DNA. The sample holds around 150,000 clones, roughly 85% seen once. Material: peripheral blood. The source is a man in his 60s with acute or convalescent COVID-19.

CDR3 in DNA: TGTGCCAGCAGCTTAGAAGCGGGGTCTACCGGGGAGCTGTTTTTT. Amino acids: CASSLEAGSTGELFF. J is TRBJ2-2 and V is TRBV7-2; TRBD2 aligns across 7 bases. Unmatched junction bases numbered 4, after V lost 1 base and J lost 5 bases. Germline V gene sequence: CDR1 SGHTA, CDR2 FQGNSA. There are 15 residues in the CDR3.